The 22 T cell receptor beta chains reported below all come from one sample, sequenced in a study of T cells in Graves' hyperthyroidism and ophthalmopathy. The TCR beta CDR3 regions underwent amplification using RNA transcripts as the source. TCR CDR3 regions were first amplified by RT-PCR with HTBI primers. TCRdb ran MiXCR on the multiplex PCR reads and lists one entry per CDR3 protein. Here the sample spans 350,000 to 450,000 distinct CDR3 sequences, roughly a sixth being singletons. The sequencing input was blood. The receptors were gathered from a woman in her twenties or thirties with Graves' hyperthyroidism that later progressed to Graves' ophthalmopathy.

In its sample, this clonotype was seen many times. For the CDR3, the DNA is TGTGCCAGCAGCTTTAGGGGACGGTTTAGCACAGATACGCAGTATTTT. Its protein is CASSFRGRFSTDTQYF. J is TRBJ2-3 and V is TRBV7-2; the D gene could be TRBD1 or TRBD2 (5 bases each). This CDR3 comprises 16 residues. Germline loops: CDR1 SGHTA, CDR2 FQGNSA. Between the trimmed V and J ends, which lost 3 bases and 0 bases, there was a span of 13 bases.

This clonotype was observed at least ten times. V usage is TRBV28 and J usage is TRBJ2-1; the match to TRBD2 covers 14 bases. The CDR3 covers 15 residues. The V segment lost 5 bases and the J segment 6 bases; nucleotides outside the gene matches: 3. Germline V gene sequence: CDR1 MDHEN, CDR2 SYDVKM. The CDR3 DNA reads as TGTGCCAGCAGTCCGACTAGCGGGAGGGTCAATGAGCAGTTCTTC. Translating gives CASSPTSGRVNEQFF.

This clonotype appeared a few times. The chain joins TRBV5-1 to TRBJ1-2; D remains unclear. CDR1 is SGHRS, CDR2 YFSETQ, per germline. CDR3 length: 13 residues. The V end lost 4 bases, the J end lost 3 bases, and 10 bases lay between the germline ends. The CDR3 DNA is TGCGCCAGCAGCCAACGCGCGGACTATGGCTACACCTTC. Its translation is CASSQRADYGYTF.

The V and J genes are TRBV28 and TRBJ2-7, with D maybe TRBD1 (7 bases). The CDR3 contains 16 residues. The germline V gene encodes CDR1 MDHEN and CDR2 SYDVKM. V lost 2 bases to trimming and J lost 5 bases, with 19 bases between them. CDR3 in amino acids: CASSLEWAGGSDEQYF. CDR3 bases: TGTGCCAGCAGTTTAGAGTGGGCAGGGGGGTCGGACGAGCAGTACTTC.

The chain has TRBV20-1 and TRBJ2-2; 7 bases agree with TRBD2. V lost 6 bases, J lost 6 bases, and 25 bases stayed unmatched. The CDR3 is made up of 19 amino acids. Germline CDR1 and CDR2: DFQATT and SNEGSKA (reference sequence). The CDR3 region has the DNA TGCAGTGCCGATGGGGGGGGAGCGGGACCCGGCCACGTTGCCGGGGAGCTGTTTTTT. It specifies CSADGGGAGPGHVAGELFF.

This clonotype appeared many times. The V and J genes are TRBV24-1 and TRBJ2-3, with 14 bases aligning to TRBD2. V gave up 2 bases and J gave up 5 bases; unmatched junction bases: 2. Germline CDR1 KGHDR, CDR2 SFDVKD. This CDR3 has 16 amino acids. The CDR3 sequence: CATSDSGTSGRDTQYF. Here the CDR3 DNA reads TGTGCCACCAGTGATTCCGGGACTAGCGGGAGAGATACGCAGTATTTT.

This clonotype showed up many times. This sequence joins TRBV19 and TRBJ2-7; D tentatively reads TRBD1 or TRBD2 (5 bases each). V was pared by 6 bases and J by 2 bases, with 14 bases between. The CDR3 has 14 residues. Looked up from germline, CDR1 is LNHDA and CDR2 is SQIVND (reference sequence). The CDR3 sequence: CASSWSRETYEQYF. CDR3 DNA sequence: TGTGCCAGTAGCTGGTCCAGGGAGACCTACGAGCAGTACTTC.

This clonotype was observed at least ten times. Here the CDR3 reads CSAQDSPNTEAFF. The CDR3 DNA reads as TGCAGTGCTCAGGACAGCCCGAACACTGAAGCTTTCTTT. The rearrangement links TRBV20-1 to TRBJ1-1; maybe TRBD1 (6 bases). The CDR3 consists of 13 residues. Per the germline V gene, CDR1 is DFQATT and CDR2 is SNEGSKA (reference sequence). The ends were cut back, 5 bases at V and 1 base at J, with 11 bases in the middle.

This clonotype was detected many times. The chain recombines TRBV11-2 with TRBJ2-7; D remains ambiguous. V was shortened by 0 bases and J by 3 bases, with 15 bases between the two germline ends. CDR1 and CDR2 (germline): SGHAT, FQNNGV. The CDR3 runs to 16 residues. The CDR3 DNA reads as TGTGCCAGCAGCTTAGAGGCCGTGATTACCCTCTACGAGCAGTACTTC. Residues: CASSLEAVITLYEQYF.

This rearrangement joins TRBV6-1 to TRBJ1-5, with 7 bases fitting TRBD1. CDR1 MNHNS and CDR2 SASEGT come from the germline V gene. The junction had 6 bases not matched to a gene; V was cut back by 7 bases and J by 0 bases. The CDR3 is made up of 15 amino acids. The CDR3, as DNA: TGTGCCAGCACCTTCAGGGGGGATAGCAATCAGCCCCAGCATTTT. Translated: CASTFRGDSNQPQHF.

This clonotype occurred many times. The gene calls are TRBV30 and TRBJ2-7; no reliable D call. The CDR3 contains 12 residues. V lost 2 bases, J lost 3 bases, and 8 bases lay in between. Germline CDR1 GTSNPN, CDR2 SVGIG (reference sequence). The CDR3 coding sequence is TGTGCCTGGAGTACGGGTATCTACGAGCAGTACTTC. It is translated as CAWSTGIYEQYF. Full variable domain (rest looked up from reference TRBV30 and TRBJ2-7): SQTIHQWPATLVQPVGSPLSLECTVEGTSNPNLYWYRQAAGRGLQLLFYSVGIGQISSEVPQNLSASRPQDRQFILSSKKLLLSDSGFYLCAWSTGIYEQYFGPGTRLTVT.

This clonotype has just a few counts. This chain connects TRBV19 to TRBJ2-3; possible D gene TRBD2, 5 bases. The germline CDR1 and CDR2 sequences are LNHDA and SQIVND (reference sequence). Trimming pared 3 bases from V and 0 bases from J, leaving 16 bases between. The CDR3 length is 17 residues. In DNA form, the CDR3 reads TGTGCCAGTAGTATTTGGGCAGCGGAGACTAGCACAGATACGCAGTATTTT. Amino acids: CASSIWAAETSTDTQYF.

This clonotype occurred many times. The J gene is TRBJ2-1, the V gene TRBV6-1; maybe TRBD2 (6 bases). Trimming removed 8 bases at V and 7 bases at J, with 18 bases between. This CDR3 region has 14 residues. The germline V gene has CDR1 MNHNS and CDR2 SASEGT. In DNA, the CDR3 is TGTGCCAGCGGTGTGGGAGTGGCGGGGAATGAGCAGTTCTTC. Amino acids: CASGVGVAGNEQFF.

This clonotype was counted many times. V and J are TRBV3-1 and TRBJ2-3, with 8 bases fitting TRBD2. This CDR3 is built from 15 residues. Germline-derived CDR1 and CDR2 are LGHDT and YNNKEL (reference sequence). V was clipped by 6 bases and J by 6 bases; unmatched bases: 11. The CDR3 here is CASSQTSGGADTQYF. The CDR3 DNA follows: TGTGCCAGCAGTCAGACGAGCGGGGGCGCGGATACGCAGTATTTT.

The sample holds many counts of this clonotype. V and J are TRBV24-1 and TRBJ2-7, with D unclear. The length of the CDR3 is 14 residues. Germline V gene data show CDR1 as KGHDR and CDR2 as SFDVKD. V lost 3 bases and J 2 bases, leaving 10 bases between the germline ends. The CDR3 sequence: CATSDGLKPYEQYF. CDR3 nucleotide sequence: TGTGCCACCAGTGATGGGCTCAAACCCTACGAGCAGTACTTC.

This clonotype appeared many times. The chain couples TRBV9 to TRBJ1-4, with D tentatively TRBD1 (5 bases). This CDR3 is 15 amino acids long. V was clipped by 3 bases and J by 3 bases, with 12 bases between them. CDR1 and CDR2 from the germline V gene are SGDLS and YYNGEE. CDR3 residues: CASSGDGWSNEKLFF. The CDR3 DNA sequence: TGTGCCAGCAGCGGGGACGGGTGGTCTAATGAAAAACTGTTTTTT.

The sample holds one count of this clonotype. A much larger clone lies one base from this, so it may be a read error. This rearrangement joins TRBV5-1 to TRBJ2-1, with 7 bases aligning to TRBD2. Germline CDR1 is SGHRS and CDR2 is YFSETQ. V dropped 5 bases and J dropped 5; count of bases not matched to a gene: 13. CDR3 size: 16 residues. The CDR3, as DNA: TGCGCCAGCAGTCGCAGACTAGTGGGAGGGGACAATGAGCAGTTCTTC. Translated: CASSRRLVGGDNEQFF.

The chain uses TRBV5-1 and TRBJ2-5; possibly TRBD1 for D (5 bases). Germline V gene lookup returns CDR1 SGHRS and CDR2 YFSETQ. The length of the CDR3 is 14 residues. Trimming took off 1 base at V and 2 bases at J, with 9 bases between the two ends. The CDR3 sequence: CASSLSGSQETQYF. CDR3 DNA: TGCGCCAGCAGCTTGTCAGGGTCACAAGAGACCCAGTACTTC. Supplemented by reference TRBV5-1 and TRBJ2-5, the full variable domain reads KAGVTQTPRYLIKTRGQQVTLSCSPISGHRSVSWYQQTPGQGLQFLFEYFSETQRNKGNFPGRFSGRQFSNSRSEMNVSTLELGDSALYLCASSLSGSQETQYFGPGTRLLVL.

In its sample, this clonotype was seen many times. The chain employs TRBV28 and TRBJ1-4; D is perhaps TRBD1 (5 bases). Germline loops: CDR1 MDHEN, CDR2 SYDVKM. CDR3 length: 16 amino acids. Trimming pared 3 bases from V and 5 bases from J, leaving 16 bases between. As DNA, the CDR3 is TGTGCCAGCAGTTTTATTGGGTTGGGACGGAATGAAAAACTGTTTTTT. It specifies CASSFIGLGRNEKLFF.

V usage is TRBV9 and J usage is TRBJ2-1; 7 positions agree with TRBD2. This CDR3 is 16 amino acids long. V was clipped by 3 bases and J by 10 bases; unmatched bases: 16. CDR1 is SGDLS and CDR2 is YYNGEE in the germline V gene. The CDR3 reads CASSDQSRDYLSEQFF. The CDR3 nucleotides are TGTGCCAGCAGCGACCAGAGCAGGGACTACCTTTCGGAGCAGTTCTTC.

This clonotype was observed at least ten times. The rearrangement links TRBV12-3 or TRBV12-4 to TRBJ2-1; D is perhaps TRBD2 (5 bases). The CDR3 extends over 14 amino acids. With 7 bases removed from V and 1 base from J, the gap between germline ends came to 11 bases. The CDR3 nucleotides are TGTGCCAGCACGAGGACTGAGTCCTACAATGAGCAGTTCTTC. It specifies CASTRTESYNEQFF.

This clonotype was seen repeatedly, ten times or more. This chain uses TRBV30 with TRBJ2-7; tentatively, D is TRBD2 (6 bases). The length of the CDR3 is 16 residues. Germline V gene lookup returns CDR1 GTSNPN and CDR2 SVGIG (reference sequence). Between the trimmed V and J ends, which lost 3 bases and 2 bases, there was a span of 20 bases. The CDR3 nucleotides read TGTGCCTGGAGCGCGACGATACGGAGGGCCCCCTACGAGCAGTACTTC. Amino acid sequence: CAWSATIRRAPYEQYF.